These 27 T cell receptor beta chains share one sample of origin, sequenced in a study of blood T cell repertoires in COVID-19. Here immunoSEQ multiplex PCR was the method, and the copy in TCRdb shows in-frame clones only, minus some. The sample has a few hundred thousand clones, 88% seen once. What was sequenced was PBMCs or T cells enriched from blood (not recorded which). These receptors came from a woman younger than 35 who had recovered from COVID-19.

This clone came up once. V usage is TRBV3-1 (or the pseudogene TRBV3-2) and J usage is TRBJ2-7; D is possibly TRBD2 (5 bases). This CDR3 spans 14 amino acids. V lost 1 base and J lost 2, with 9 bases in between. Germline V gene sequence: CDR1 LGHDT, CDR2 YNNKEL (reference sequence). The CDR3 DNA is TGTGCCAGCAGCCAAGGATGGACTCCCTACGAGCAGTACTTC. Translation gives CASSQGWTPYEQYF.

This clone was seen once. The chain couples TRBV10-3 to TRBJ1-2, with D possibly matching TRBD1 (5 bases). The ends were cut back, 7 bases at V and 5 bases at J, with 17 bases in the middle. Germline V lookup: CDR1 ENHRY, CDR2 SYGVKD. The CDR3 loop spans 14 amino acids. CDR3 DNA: TGTGCCATCAAACAGGCCGCGGAAGAATATGGCTACACCTTC. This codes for CAIKQAAEEYGYTF.

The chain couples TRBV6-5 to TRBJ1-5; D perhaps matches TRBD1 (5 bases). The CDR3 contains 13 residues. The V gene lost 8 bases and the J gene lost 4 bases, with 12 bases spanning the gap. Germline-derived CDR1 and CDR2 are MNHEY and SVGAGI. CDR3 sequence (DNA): TGTGCCAGCTCCAGGGTGGAGAATCAGCCCCAGCATTTT. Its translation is CASSRVENQPQHF.

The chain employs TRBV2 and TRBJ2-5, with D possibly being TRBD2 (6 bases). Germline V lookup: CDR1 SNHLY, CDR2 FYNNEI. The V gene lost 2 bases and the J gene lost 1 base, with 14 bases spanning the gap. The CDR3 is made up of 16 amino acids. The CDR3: CASSEWDWQIQETQYF. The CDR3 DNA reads TGTGCCAGCAGTGAATGGGACTGGCAGATCCAAGAGACCCAGTACTTC.

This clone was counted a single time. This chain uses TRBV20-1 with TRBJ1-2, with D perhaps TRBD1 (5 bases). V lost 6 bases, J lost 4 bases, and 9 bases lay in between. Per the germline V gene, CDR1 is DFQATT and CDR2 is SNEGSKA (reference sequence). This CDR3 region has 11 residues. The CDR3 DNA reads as TGCAGTGCAGGAGACAGCTATGGCTACACCTTC. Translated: CSAGDSYGYTF.

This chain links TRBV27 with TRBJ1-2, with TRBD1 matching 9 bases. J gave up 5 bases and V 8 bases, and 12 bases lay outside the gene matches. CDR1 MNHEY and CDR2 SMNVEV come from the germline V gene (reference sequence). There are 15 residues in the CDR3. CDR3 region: CASASKGQGFYGYTF. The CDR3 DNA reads TGTGCCAGCGCTTCCAAGGGACAGGGCTTTTATGGCTACACCTTC.

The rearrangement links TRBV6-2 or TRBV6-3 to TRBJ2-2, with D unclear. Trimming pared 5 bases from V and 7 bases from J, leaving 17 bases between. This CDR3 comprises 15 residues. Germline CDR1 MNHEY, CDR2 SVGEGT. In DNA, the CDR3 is TGTGCCAGCAGTCCGGCGGCAGCTGAGGTCGGGGAGCTGTTTTTT. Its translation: CASSPAAAEVGELFF.

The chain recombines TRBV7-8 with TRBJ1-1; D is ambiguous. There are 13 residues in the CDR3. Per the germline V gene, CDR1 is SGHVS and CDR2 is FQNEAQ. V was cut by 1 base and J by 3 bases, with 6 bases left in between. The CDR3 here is CASSLGGDTEAFF. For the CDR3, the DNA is TGTGCCAGCAGCTTAGGCGGGGACACTGAAGCTTTCTTT.

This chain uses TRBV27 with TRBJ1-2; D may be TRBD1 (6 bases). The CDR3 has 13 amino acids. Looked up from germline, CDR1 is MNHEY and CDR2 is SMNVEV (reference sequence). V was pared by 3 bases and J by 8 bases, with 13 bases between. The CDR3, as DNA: TGTGCCAGCAGTTTCACAGGGTGGGAAGGCTACACCTTC. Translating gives CASSFTGWEGYTF.

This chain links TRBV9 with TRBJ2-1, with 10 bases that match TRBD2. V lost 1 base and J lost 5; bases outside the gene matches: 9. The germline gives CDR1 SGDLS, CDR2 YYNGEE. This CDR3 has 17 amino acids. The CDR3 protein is CASSVPKAGGPDNEQFF. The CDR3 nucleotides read TGTGCCAGCAGCGTACCCAAAGCGGGGGGGCCTGACAATGAGCAGTTCTTC.

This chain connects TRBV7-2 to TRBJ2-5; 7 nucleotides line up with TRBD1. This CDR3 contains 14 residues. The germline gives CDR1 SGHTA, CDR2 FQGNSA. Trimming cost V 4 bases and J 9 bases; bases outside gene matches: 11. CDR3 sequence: CASSSKTGPAAQYF. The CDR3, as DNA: TGTGCCAGCAGCTCGAAGACAGGGCCCGCGGCCCAGTACTTC.

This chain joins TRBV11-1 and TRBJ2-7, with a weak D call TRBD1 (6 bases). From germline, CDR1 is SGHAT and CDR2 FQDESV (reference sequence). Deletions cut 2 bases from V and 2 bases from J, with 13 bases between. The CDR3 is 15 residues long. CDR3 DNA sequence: TGTGCCAGCAGCTTATTTACAGGGCTCACCTACGAGCAGTACTTC. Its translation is CASSLFTGLTYEQYF.

The CDR3 DNA follows: TGTGCCAGCAGCCCGACAGGGGGCGTTGTGAACACTGAAGCTTTCTTT. Translating gives CASSPTGGVVNTEAFF. The chain couples TRBV3-1 (or the pseudogene TRBV3-2) to TRBJ1-1; 10 bases align to TRBD1. Germline-derived CDR1 and CDR2 are LGHDT and YNNKEL (reference sequence). This CDR3 is 16 amino acids long. J lost 0 bases, V lost 4 bases, and 5 bases had no gene match.

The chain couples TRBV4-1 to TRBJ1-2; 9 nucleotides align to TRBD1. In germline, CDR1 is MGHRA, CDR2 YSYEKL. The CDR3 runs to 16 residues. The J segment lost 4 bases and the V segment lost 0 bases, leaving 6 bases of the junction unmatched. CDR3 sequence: CASSQDETGGGYGYTF. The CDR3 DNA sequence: TGCGCCAGCAGCCAAGATGAAACAGGGGGCGGCTATGGCTACACCTTC.

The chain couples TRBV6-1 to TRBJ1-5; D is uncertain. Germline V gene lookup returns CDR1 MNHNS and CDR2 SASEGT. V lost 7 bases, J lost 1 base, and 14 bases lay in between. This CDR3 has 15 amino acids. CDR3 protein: CASTHREPSNQPQHF. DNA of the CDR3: TGTGCCAGCACCCATCGGGAACCCAGCAATCAGCCCCAGCATTTT.

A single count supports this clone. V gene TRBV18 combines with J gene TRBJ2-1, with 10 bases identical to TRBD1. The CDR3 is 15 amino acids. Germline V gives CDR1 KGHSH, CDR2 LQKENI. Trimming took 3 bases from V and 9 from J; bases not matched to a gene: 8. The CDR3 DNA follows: TGTGCCAGCTCACCTGGGGGACAGGGGCTGGGTGAGCAGTTCTTC. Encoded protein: CASSPGGQGLGEQFF.

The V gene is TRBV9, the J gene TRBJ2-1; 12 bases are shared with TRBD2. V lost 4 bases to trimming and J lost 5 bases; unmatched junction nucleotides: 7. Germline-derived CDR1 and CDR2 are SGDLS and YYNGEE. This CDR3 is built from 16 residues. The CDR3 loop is CASSPGTSGPDNEQFF. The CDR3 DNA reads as TGTGCCAGCAGCCCAGGGACTAGCGGGCCAGACAATGAGCAGTTCTTC.

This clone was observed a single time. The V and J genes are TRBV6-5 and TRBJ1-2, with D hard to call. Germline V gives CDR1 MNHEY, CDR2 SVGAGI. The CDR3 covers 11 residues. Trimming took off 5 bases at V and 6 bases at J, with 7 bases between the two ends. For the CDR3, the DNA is TGTGCCAGCAGTCCTGGGCATGGCTACACCTTC. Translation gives CASSPGHGYTF.

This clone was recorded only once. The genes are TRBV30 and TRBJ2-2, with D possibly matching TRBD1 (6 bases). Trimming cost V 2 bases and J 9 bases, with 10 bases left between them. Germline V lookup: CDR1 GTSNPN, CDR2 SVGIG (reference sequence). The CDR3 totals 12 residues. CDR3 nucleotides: TGTGCCTGGAGTCCCCAGGGGCGGGAGCTGTTTTTT. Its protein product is CAWSPQGRELFF.

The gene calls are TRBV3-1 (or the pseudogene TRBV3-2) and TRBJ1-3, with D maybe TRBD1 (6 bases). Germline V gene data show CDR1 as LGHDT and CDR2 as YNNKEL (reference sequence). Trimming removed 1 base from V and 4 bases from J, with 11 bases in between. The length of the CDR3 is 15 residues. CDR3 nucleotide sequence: TGTGCCAGCAGCCAAGCGGACAGTGGCGGAAACACCATATATTTT. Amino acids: CASSQADSGGNTIYF.

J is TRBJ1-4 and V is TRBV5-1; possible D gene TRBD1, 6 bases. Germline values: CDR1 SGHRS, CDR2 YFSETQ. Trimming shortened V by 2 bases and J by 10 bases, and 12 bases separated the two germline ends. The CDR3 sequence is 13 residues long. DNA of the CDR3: TGCGCCAGCAGCTTACGAGTAGGGGGAAAACTGTTTTTT. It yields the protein CASSLRVGGKLFF.

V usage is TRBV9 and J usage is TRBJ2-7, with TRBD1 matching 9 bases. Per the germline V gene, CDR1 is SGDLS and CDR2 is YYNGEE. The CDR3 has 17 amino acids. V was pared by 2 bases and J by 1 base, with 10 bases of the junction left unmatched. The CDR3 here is CASSVGATGGPSYEQYF. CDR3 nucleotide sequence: TGTGCCAGCAGCGTGGGAGCCACAGGGGGCCCATCCTACGAGCAGTACTTC.

The CDR3 DNA reads as TGTGCCAGCAGGACCACACAGTATGGCTACACCTTC. Protein product: CASRTTQYGYTF. This chain joins TRBV2 and TRBJ1-2, with D unclear. The CDR3 is 12 amino acids. Germline values: CDR1 SNHLY, CDR2 FYNNEI. V lost 6 bases to trimming and J lost 5 bases, with 10 bases between them.

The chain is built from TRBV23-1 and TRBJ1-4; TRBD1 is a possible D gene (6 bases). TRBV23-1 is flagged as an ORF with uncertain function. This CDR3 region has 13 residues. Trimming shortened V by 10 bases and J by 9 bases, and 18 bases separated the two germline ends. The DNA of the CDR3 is TGCGCCAACCTACCTCGACAGGCCCAAAAACTGTTTTTT. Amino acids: CANLPRQAQKLFF.

The CDR3 DNA sequence: TGTGCCAGCAGCTGGGGGGGGGCAGGCGCTTTCTTT. Its protein product is CASSWGGAGAFF. The J gene is TRBJ1-1, the V gene TRBV5-4, with D maybe TRBD1 (6 bases). Trimming took 3 bases from V and 11 from J, leaving 14 bases between them. The germline gives CDR1 SGHNT, CDR2 YYREEE (reference sequence). This CDR3 is 12 amino acids long.

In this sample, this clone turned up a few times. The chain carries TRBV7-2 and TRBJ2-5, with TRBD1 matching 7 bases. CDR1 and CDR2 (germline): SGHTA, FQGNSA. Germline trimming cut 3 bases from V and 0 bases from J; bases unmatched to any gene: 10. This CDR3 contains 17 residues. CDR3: CASSFPVGQTYQETQYF. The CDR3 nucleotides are TGTGCCAGCAGCTTCCCGGTGGGACAGACGTACCAAGAGACCCAGTACTTC.

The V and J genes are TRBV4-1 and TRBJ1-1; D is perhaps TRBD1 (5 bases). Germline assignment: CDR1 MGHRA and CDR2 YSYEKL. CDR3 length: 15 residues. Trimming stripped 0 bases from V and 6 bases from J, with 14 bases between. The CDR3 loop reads CASSQDGLGGPEAFF. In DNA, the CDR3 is TGCGCCAGCAGCCAAGATGGTTTGGGGGGACCTGAAGCTTTCTTT.